The source of this T cell receptor (beta chain) is a study of CD8 T cells in Susac syndrome. cDNA came from around 0.5 to 1 ug RNA primed by random hexamers. TCR beta CDR3 was amplified by immunoSEQ multiplex PCR. This amplification extended across 54 Vbeta and 13 Jbeta segments. TCRdb fed the immunoSEQ multiplex PCR reads into MiXCR, producing one record per CDR3 protein. The sample contains roughly 150,000 distinct CDR3 sequences, 95% to 96% of which appear only once. Study conclusions and caveats: As the study acknowledged, the number of individuals in its TCR sequencing and HLA analysis was relatively small.

The length of the CDR3 is 17 residues. Trimming at V came to 5 bases and at J to 2 bases, leaving 11 bases not matched to a gene. CDR1 is SEHNR, CDR2 FQNEAQ, per germline (reference sequence). A word on this clonotype: No antigen is known for it.

TCR beta sequencing covered blood CD8+ and CD4+ T cells. The patients who served as multiple sclerosis controls were treatment-naive and had stable or active relapsing-remitting disease that fulfilled the revised McDonald criteria. The sequencing sample was made of CD8+ T cells from PBMCs. This clonotype was obtained from a human donor with multiple sclerosis. The V call is TRBV7-9, the J call TRBJ2-5; 10 bases agree with TRBD2. The CDR3: CASSTGLAKTYQETQYF. The DNA for the CDR3 is TGTGCCAGCAGCACGGGACTAGCGAAAACCTATCAAGAGACCCAGTACTTC.